The present TCR beta chain was sequenced within a study of cytomegalovirus exposure and HLA in healthy donors. Those who donated were healthy bone marrow donors. General study results and limits: About 87% or about 30% of the time was how often most TCR beta V segments were productive, according to an earlier analysis. Later analysis suggested links between common viral pathogens and several top significant clusters. An ancestry cluster, one associated with Asian ancestry, reportedly showed fewer N-insertions than the 666-donor mean in a later analysis.

J lost 8 bases, V lost 3 bases, and 6 bases had no gene match. CDR3 length: 15 residues. Germline CDR1 and CDR2: SGHVS and FNYEAQ. The primer mix had 60 Vbeta and 13 Jbeta primers. Here immunoSEQ multiplex PCR was the method, and the copy in TCRdb shows in-frame clones only, minus some. The table lists over 150,000 clones, about four fifths of them singletons. For this clone: What it binds is unknown.

The TCR comes from a man aged 18 to 30 in good health and CMV-seronegative. V usage is TRBV7-6 and J usage is TRBJ2-1, with TRBD2 matching 11 bases. The material sequenced was PBMCs. CDR3 nucleotide sequence: TGTGCCAGCAGCTTTAGCGGGGGGGCCTTGGATGAGCAGTTCTTC. It codes for CASSFSGGALDEQFF.